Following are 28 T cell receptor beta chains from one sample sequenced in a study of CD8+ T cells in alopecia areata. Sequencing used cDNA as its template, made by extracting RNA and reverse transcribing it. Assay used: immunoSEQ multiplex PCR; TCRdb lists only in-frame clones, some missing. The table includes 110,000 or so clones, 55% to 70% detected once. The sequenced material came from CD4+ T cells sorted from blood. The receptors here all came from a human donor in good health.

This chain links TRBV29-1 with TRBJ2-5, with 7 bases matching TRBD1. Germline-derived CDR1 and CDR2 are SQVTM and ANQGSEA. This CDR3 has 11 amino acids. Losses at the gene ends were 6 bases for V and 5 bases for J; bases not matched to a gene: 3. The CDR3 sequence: CSVKGGETQYF. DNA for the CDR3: TGCAGCGTGAAAGGGGGCGAGACCCAGTACTTC.

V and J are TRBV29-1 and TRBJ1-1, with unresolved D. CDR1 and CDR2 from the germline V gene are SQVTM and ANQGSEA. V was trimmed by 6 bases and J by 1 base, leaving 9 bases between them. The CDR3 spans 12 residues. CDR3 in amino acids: CSVARKNTEAFF. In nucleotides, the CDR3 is TGCAGCGTCGCCAGGAAGAACACTGAAGCTTTCTTT.

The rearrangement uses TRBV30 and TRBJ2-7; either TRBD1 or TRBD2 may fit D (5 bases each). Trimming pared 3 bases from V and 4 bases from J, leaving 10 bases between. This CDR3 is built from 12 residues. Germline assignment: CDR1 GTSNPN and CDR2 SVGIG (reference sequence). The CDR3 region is CAWSGTAYEQYF. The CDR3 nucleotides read TGTGCCTGGAGCGGGACCGCGTACGAGCAGTACTTC.

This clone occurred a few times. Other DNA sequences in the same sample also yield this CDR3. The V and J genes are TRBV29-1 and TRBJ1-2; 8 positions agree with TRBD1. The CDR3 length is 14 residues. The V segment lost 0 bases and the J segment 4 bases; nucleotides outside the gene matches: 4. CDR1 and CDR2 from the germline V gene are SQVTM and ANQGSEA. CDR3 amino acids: CSVEDRTGSYGYTF. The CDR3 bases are TGCAGCGTTGAAGACCGGACAGGGAGCTATGGCTACACCTTC.

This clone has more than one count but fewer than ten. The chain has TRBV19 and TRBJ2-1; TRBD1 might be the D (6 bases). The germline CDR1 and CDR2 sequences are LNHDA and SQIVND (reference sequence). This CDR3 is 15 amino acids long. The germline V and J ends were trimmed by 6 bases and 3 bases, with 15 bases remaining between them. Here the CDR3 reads CASRTTGRVYNEQFF. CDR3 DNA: TGTGCCAGTAGGACAACAGGGCGTGTCTACAATGAGCAGTTCTTC.

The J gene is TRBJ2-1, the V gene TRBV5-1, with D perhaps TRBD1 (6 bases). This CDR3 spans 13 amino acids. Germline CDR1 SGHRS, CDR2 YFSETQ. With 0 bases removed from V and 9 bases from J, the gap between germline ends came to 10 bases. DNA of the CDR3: TGCGCCAGCAGCTTGGGGACAGTCGTTGAGCAGTTCTTC. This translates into CASSLGTVVEQFF.

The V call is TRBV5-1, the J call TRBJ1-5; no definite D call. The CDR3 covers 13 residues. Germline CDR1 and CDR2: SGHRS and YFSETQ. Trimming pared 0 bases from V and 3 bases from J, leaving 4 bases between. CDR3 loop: CASSLVPNQPQHF. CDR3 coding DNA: TGCGCCAGCAGCTTGGTCCCCAATCAGCCCCAGCATTTT.

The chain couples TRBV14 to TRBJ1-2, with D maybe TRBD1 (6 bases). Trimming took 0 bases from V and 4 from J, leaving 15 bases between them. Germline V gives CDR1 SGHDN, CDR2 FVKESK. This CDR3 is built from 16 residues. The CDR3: CASSQDGGARSYGYTF. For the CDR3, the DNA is TGTGCCAGCAGCCAAGATGGGGGGGCGCGAAGCTATGGCTACACCTTC.

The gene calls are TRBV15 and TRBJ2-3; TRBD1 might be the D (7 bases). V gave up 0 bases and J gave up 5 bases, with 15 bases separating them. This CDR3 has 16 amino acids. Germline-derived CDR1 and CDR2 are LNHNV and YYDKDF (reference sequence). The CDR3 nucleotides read TGTGCCACCAGCAGAGATTTCCAGGGGGGAATAGATACGCAGTATTTT. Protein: CATSRDFQGGIDTQYF.

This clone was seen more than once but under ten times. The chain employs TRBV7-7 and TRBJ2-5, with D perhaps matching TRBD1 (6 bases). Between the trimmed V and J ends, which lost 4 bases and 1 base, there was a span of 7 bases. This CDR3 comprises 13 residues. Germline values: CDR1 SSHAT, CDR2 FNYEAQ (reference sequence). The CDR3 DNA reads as TGTGCCAGCAGCTCGGACAGCCAAGAGACCCAGTACTTC. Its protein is CASSSDSQETQYF.

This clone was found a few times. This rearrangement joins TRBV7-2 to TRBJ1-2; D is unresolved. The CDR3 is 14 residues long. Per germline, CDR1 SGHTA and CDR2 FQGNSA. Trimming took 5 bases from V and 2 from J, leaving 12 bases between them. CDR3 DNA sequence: TGTGCCAGCAGCCCAACCCGACTCAACTATGGCTACACCTTC. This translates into CASSPTRLNYGYTF.

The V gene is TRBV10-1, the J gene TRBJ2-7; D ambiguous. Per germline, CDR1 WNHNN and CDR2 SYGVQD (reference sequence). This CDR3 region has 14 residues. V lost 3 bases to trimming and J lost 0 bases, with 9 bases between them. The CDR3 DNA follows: TGCGCCAGCAGTGACCACCGTAGCTCCTACGAGCAGTACTTC. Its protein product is CASSDHRSSYEQYF.

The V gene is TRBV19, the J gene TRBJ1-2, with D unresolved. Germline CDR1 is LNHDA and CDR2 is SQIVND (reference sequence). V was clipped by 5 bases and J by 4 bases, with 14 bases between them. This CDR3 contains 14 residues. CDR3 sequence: CASSPSGQSYGYTF. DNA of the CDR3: TGTGCCAGTAGTCCCTCTGGGCAGTCCTATGGCTACACCTTC.

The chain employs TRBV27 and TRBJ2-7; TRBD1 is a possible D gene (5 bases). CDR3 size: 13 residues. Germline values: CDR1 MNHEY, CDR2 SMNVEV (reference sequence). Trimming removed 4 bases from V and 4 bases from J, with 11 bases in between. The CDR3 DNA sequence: TGTGCCAGCAGTTCCCCTCCAGGGTACGAGCAGTACTTC. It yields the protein CASSSPPGYEQYF.

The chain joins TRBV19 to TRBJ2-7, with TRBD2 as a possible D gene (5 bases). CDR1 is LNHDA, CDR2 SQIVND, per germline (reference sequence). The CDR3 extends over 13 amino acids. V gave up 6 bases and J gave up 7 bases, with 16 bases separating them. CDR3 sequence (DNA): TGTGCCAGTAGACGAGACTCCTCGGGGGAGCAGTACTTC. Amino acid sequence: CASRRDSSGEQYF.

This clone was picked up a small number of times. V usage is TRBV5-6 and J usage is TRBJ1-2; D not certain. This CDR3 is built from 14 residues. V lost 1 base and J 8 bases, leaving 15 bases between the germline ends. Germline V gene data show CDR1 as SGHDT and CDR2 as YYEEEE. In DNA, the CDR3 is TGTGCCAGCAGCTTGCTTCCGCGCTCCGAGGGCTACACCTTC. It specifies CASSLLPRSEGYTF.

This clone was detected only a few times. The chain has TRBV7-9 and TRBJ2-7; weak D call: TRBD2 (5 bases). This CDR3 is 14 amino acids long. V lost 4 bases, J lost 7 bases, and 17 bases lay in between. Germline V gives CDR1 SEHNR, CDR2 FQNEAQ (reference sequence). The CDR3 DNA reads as TGTGCCAGCAGCTCTTCCCGGGGTTCTCAAGAGCAGTACTTC. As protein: CASSSSRGSQEQYF.

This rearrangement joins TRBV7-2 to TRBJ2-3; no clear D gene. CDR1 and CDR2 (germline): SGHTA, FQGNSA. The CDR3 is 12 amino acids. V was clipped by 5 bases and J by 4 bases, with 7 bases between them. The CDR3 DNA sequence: TGTGCCAGCAGCGCCTACTCAGATACGCAGTATTTT. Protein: CASSAYSDTQYF.

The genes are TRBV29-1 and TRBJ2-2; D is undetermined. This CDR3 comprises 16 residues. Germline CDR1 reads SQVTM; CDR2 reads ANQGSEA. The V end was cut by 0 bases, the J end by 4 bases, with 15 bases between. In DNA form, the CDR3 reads TGCAGCGTTGAAGATCGGATAGGGCAGATCACCGGGGAGCTGTTTTTT. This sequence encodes CSVEDRIGQITGELFF.

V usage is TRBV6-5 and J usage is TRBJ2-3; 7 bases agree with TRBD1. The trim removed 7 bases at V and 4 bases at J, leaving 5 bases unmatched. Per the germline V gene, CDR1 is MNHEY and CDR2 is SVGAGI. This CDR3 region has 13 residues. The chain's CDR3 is CASNHDRADTQYF. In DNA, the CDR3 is TGTGCCAGCAACCATGACAGGGCAGATACGCAGTATTTT.

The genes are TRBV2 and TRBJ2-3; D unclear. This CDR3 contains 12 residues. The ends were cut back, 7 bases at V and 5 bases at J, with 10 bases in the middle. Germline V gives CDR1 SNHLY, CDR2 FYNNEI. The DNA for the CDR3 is TGTGCCAGCATGGGGTGGGGAGATACGCAGTATTTT. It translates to CASMGWGDTQYF.

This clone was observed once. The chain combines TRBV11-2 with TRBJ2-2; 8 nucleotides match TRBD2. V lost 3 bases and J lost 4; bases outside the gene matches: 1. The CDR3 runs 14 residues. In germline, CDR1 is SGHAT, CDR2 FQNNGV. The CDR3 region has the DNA TGTGCCAGCAGCTTGGGGACTAGCACCGGGGAGCTGTTTTTT. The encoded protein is CASSLGTSTGELFF.

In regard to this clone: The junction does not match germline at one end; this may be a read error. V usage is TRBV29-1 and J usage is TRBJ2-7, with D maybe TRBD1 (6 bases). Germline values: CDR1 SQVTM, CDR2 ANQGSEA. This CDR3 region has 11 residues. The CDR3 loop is CSVEEGAGSFF. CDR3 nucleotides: TGCAGCGTTGAAGAGGGGGCCGGGTCCTTCTTC.

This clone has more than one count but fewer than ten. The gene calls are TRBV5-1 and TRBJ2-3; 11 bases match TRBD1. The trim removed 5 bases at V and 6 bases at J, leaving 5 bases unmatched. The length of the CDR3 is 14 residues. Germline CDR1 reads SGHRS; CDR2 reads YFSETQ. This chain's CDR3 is CASRRTGGADTQYF. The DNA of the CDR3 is TGCGCCAGCAGGAGGACAGGGGGCGCGGATACGCAGTATTTT. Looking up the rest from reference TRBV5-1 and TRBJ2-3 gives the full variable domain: KAGVTQTPRYLIKTRGQQVTLSCSPISGHRSVSWYQQTPGQGLQFLFEYFSETQRNKGNFPGRFSGRQFSNSRSEMNVSTLELGDSALYLCASRRTGGADTQYFGPGTRLTVL.

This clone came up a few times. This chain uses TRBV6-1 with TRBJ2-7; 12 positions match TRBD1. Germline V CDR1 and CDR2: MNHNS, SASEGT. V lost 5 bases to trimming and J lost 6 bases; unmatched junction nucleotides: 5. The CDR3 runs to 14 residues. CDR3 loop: CASSRDRGRSEQYF. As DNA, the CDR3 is TGTGCCAGCAGTAGGGACAGGGGGCGATCCGAGCAGTACTTC.

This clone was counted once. CDR3 DNA: TGTGCCAGCAGCCCACCGGAAGGGACCCGCAATCAGCCCCAGCATTTT. Residues: CASSPPEGTRNQPQHF. The chain combines TRBV7-9 with TRBJ1-5; D may be TRBD1 (5 bases). Trimming cost V 5 bases and J 2 bases, with 16 bases left between them. CDR3 length equals 16 residues. CDR1 and CDR2 (germline): SEHNR, FQNEAQ (reference sequence).

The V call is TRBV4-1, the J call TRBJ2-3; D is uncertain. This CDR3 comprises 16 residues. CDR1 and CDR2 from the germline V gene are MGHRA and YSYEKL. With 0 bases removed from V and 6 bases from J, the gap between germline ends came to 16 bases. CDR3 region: CASSQDLIRVGDTQYF. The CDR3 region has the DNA TGCGCCAGCAGCCAAGATCTTATCCGGGTGGGGGATACGCAGTATTTT.

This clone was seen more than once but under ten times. The CDR3 here is CASSSLEADTQYF. Here the CDR3 DNA reads TGTGCCAGCAGTTCCTTAGAAGCAGATACGCAGTATTTT. The chain employs TRBV2 and TRBJ2-3; D is ambiguous. The CDR3 contains 13 residues. V was trimmed by 5 bases and J by 4 bases, leaving 10 bases between them. CDR1 and CDR2 from the germline V gene are SNHLY and FYNNEI. The variable domain in full, with the rest retrieved from reference TRBV2 and TRBJ2-3, is EPEVTQTPSHQVTQMGQEVILRCVPISNHLYFYWYRQILGQKVEFLVSFYNNEISEKSEIFDDQFSVERPDGSNFTLKIRSTKLEDSAMYFCASSSLEADTQYFGPGTRLTVL.